Listed below are T cell receptor beta chains from one sample, sequenced in a study of CD8+ T cells in alopecia areata. Clones were sequenced by immunoSEQ multiplex PCR, and TCRdb holds only the in-frame ones, with some missing. The table records 160,000 or so clones, approximately 65% of them present only once. The material was CD8+ T cells sorted from blood, obtained at week 0. The receptors were gathered from a human donor with alopecia areata. Each CDR3 is given with its conserved first and last residue. A D gene is named only where the DNA matches it firmly. Clone size is not always given. Where it is, it says once, few, many or a class for expanded clones.

clone_size d_call cdr3_length j_call v_call cdr3_nt cdr3_aa
few NA 13 TRBJ2-7 TRBV5-6 TGTGCCAGCAGCTTGTCGGGGAACTACGAGCAGTACTTC CASSLSGNYEQYF
NA NA 13 TRBJ2-3 TRBV15 TGTGCCACCCTTGGACCAAACGCAGATACGCAGTATTTT CATLGPNADTQYF
once NA 15 TRBJ1-2 TRBV25-1 TGTGCCAGCAGTGAATGGGCAGGGATAGTTGGTGGCTACACCTTC CASSEWAGIVGGYTF
NA TRBD1 16 TRBJ1-5 TRBV5-6 TGTGCCAGCAGCTCATCCGGGACAGGGAGCATTCAGCCCCAGCATTTT CASSSSGTGSIQPQHF
NA NA 14 TRBJ1-3 TRBV10-3 TGTGCCATCTTGAACGGAAGCTCTGGAAACACCATATATTTT CAILNGSSGNTIYF
NA NA 14 TRBJ2-7 TRBV9 TGTGCCAGCAGCGTAGGTGGGCCAGCAAACGAGCAGTACTTC CASSVGGPANEQYF
NA NA 17 TRBJ2-1 TRBV5-6 TGTGCCAGCAGCTTGGAGCTTGGGTTCCCTTCCCACAATGAGCAGTTCTTC CASSLELGFPSHNEQFF
NA NA 18 TRBJ2-1 TRBV7-9 TGTGCCAGCAGCCTACGGGGTCTCGGGGCTCGATCCTACAATGAGCAGTTCTTC CASSLRGLGARSYNEQFF
NA NA 14 TRBJ2-2 TRBV29-1 TGCAGCGGGGGACCGGCGCCGAACACCGGGGAGCTGTTTTTT CSGGPAPNTGELFF
few NA 12 TRBJ1-2 TRBV29-1 TGCAGCGGTGGTGGAGACAACTATGGCTACACCTTC CSGGGDNYGYTF
NA NA 14 TRBJ2-3 TRBV30 TGTGCCTGGAGTGTTGTGGGGAGCACAGATACGCAGTATTTT CAWSVVGSTDTQYF
NA NA 12 TRBJ2-3 TRBV30 TGTGCCTCGATACACAGCACAGATACGCAGTATTTT CASIHSTDTQYF
NA NA 15 TRBJ1-5 TRBV7-9 TGTGCCAGCAGCTTAGATGGGGGTTGGGATCAGCCCCAGCATTTT CASSLDGGWDQPQHF
few NA 12 TRBJ2-3 TRBV13 TGTGCCAGCAGCTTAGAGGGGGATACGCAGTATTTT CASSLEGDTQYF
few NA 13 TRBJ1-2 TRBV29-1 TGCAGCGACTGGAACTTACCAAACTATGGCTACACCTTC CSDWNLPNYGYTF
NA NA 13 TRBJ1-2 TRBV2 TGTGCCCTAACTCCGGGGGTCAACTATGGCTACACCTTC CALTPGVNYGYTF
NA NA 12 TRBJ2-3 TRBV25-1 TGTGCCAGCAGTGGGGGGCCAGATACGCAGTATTTT CASSGGPDTQYF
NA TRBD1 13 TRBJ1-2 TRBV7-8 TGTGCCAGCAGCACCGACAGGGGCTATGGCTACACCTTC CASSTDRGYGYTF
NA TRBD2 15 TRBJ2-1 TRBV5-1 TGCGCCAGCAGCCTGAGAGCGGGGGGGCCGCATGAGCAGTTCTTC CASSLRAGGPHEQFF
few NA 16 TRBJ2-3 TRBV6-6 TGTGCCAGCAGTTTCACGACCCAATCCGGCGCAGATACGCAGTATTTT CASSFTTQSGADTQYF